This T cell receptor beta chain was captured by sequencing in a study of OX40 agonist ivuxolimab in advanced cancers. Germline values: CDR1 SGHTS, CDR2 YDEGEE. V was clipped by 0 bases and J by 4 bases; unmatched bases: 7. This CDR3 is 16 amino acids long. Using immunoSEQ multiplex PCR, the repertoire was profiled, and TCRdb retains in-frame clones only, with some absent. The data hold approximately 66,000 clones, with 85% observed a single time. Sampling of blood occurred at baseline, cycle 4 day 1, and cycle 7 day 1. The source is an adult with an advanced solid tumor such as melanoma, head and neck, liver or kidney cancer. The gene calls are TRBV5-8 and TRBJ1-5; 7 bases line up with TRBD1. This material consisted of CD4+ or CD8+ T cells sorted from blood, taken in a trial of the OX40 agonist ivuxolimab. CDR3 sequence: CASSLGQGVGNQPQHF. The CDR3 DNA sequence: TGTGCCAGCAGCTTGGGGCAGGGGGTAGGAAATCAGCCCCAGCATTTT.